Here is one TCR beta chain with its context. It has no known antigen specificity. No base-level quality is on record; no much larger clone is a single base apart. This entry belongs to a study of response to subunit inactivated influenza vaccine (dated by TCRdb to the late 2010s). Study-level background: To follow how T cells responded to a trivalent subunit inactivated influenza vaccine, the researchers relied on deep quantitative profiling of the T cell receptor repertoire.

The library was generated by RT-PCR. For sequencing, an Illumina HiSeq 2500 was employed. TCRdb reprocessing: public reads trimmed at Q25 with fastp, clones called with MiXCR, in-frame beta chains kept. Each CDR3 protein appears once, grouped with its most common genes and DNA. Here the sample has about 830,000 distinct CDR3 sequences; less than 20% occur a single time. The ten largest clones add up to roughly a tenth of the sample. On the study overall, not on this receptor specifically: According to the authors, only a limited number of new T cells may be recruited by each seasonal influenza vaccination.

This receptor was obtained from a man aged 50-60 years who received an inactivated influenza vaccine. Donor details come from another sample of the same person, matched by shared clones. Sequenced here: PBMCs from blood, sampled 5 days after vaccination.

The sequenced DNA: TGTGCCATCAGTGGAGGGCTATTGGGGGAGACCCAGTACTTC. Translated, this is CAISGGLLGETQYF. The chain links TRBV10-3 with TRBJ2-5; D gene: possibly TRBD2, on 5 matching bases. Per the germline V gene, ENHRY is the CDR1 and SYGVKD is the CDR2. The cysteine opens and the phenylalanine closes a CDR3 of 14 amino acids. CDR3 DNA only is kept here, 42 bases in frame from base 1. Between the V and J ends, shortened by 4 bases and 5 bases respectively, the junction contains 14 bases.